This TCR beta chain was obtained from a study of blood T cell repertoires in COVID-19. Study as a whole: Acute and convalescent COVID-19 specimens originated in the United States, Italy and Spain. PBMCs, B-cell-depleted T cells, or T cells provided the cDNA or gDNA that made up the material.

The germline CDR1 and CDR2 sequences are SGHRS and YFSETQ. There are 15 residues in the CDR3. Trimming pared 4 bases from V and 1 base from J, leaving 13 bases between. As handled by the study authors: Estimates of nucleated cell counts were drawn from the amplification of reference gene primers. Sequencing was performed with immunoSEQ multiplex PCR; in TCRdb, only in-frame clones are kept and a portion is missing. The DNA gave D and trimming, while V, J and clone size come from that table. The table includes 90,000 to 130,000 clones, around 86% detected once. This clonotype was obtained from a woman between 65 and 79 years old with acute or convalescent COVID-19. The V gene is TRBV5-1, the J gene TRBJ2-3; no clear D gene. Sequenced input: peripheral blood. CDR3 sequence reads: CASSLTYSGTDTQYF. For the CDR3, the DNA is TGCGCCAGCAGCCTTACGTACTCTGGCACAGATACGCAGTATTTT.